This T cell receptor beta chain stems from a study of blood T cell repertoires in COVID-19. Looking at the study overall: COVID-19 samples collected from the United States, Italy and Spain covered acute and convalescent phases. PBMCs, B-cell-depleted T cells, or T cells were the source of the cDNA or gDNA that made up the material.

In the authors' methods: Reference gene primer amplification gave nucleated cell count estimates. TCRdb's table, derived via immunoSEQ multiplex PCR, lists solely in-frame clones and lacks some. For V, J and clone size, that table is used; D and trimming come from the DNA. Found here are approximately 77,000 clones, less than 85% of them singletons; the top ten hold under 5.5%. V shed 1 base and J shed 4 bases, with 14 bases lying between them. This CDR3 contains 17 residues. The germline gives CDR1 MNHEY, CDR2 SVGEGT. Source material: peripheral blood. The clonotype was recovered from a woman aged 70-85 years with acute or convalescent COVID-19. This sequence joins TRBV6-2 or TRBV6-3 and TRBJ1-6; tentatively, D is TRBD1 (6 bases). CDR3 protein: CASSYFPDSLYNSPLHF. The CDR3, as DNA: TGTGCCAGCAGTTACTTTCCGGACAGTCTTTATAATTCACCCCTCCACTTT.